Below, one TCR beta chain is given with its context. The antigen is not known. Sequenced by immunoSEQ multiplex PCR; TCRdb stores in-frame clones only, minus some. The sample gives 36,000 or so clones, approximately 86% of which show up once; roughly 0.89% is in the top ten. The entry originates in a study of T cells in narcolepsy. Notes on the study in general: In some patient and control memory CD4+ samples, autoreactive clones were absent.

The sequencing input was CD45RA- memory CD4+ T cells from PBMCs. The source of this sequence is a human donor with narcolepsy.

In nucleotides, the CDR3 is TGCGCCAGCAGCCGCAAGCTGCCGGGACTAGCTCCCCATGAGCAGTTCTTC. Its protein is CASSRKLPGLAPHEQFF. The gene calls are TRBV4-3 and TRBJ2-1, with TRBD2 matching over 9 bases. The length of the CDR3 is 17 residues. Losses at the gene ends were 4 bases for V and 8 bases for J; bases not matched to a gene: 15. Germline CDR1 reads LGHNA; CDR2 reads YSLEER.